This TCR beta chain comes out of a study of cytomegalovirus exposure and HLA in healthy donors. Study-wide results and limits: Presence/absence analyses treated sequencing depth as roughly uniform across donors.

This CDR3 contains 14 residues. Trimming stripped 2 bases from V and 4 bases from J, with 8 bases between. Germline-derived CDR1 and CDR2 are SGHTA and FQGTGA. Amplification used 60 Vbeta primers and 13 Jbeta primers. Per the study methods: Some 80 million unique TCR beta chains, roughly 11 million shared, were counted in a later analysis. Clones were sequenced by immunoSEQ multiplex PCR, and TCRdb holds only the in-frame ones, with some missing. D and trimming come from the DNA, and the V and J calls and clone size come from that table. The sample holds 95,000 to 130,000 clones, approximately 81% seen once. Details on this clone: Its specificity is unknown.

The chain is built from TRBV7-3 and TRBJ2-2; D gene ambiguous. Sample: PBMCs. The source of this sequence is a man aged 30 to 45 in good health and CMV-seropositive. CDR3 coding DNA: TGTGCCAGCAGCTTAGACCGGAGCACCGGGGAGCTGTTTTTT. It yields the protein CASSLDRSTGELFF.